The clone carrying this T cell receptor beta chain was recorded only once. Its antigen is unidentified. This entry is derived from a study of cytomegalovirus exposure and HLA in healthy donors. Study background: Of 300 to 500 genotyped donors, approximately 84% clustered with self-reported Caucasian donors. Study-wide results and limits: The investigators catalogued 180 or so TCR beta chains as cytomegalovirus-associated. Analyses of presence and absence presupposed an approximately uniform sequencing depth across donors. It has been reported that TCR beta sequences accurately predicted the HLA-A and HLA-B alleles of most subjects.

PCR involved 60 Vbeta and 13 Jbeta primers. TCRdb's copy holds only in-frame clones and misses some; the assay was immunoSEQ multiplex PCR. Here the sample spans 150,000 to 160,000 clones, approximately 72% being singletons. The TCR was taken from a man aged 18 to 29 in good health and CMV-seronegative. Material for sequencing was PBMCs.

The CDR3: CASSGGVYSNQPQHF. The DNA of the CDR3 is TGTGCCAGCTCCGGGGGGGTCTATAGCAATCAGCCCCAGCATTTT. V and J are TRBV18 and TRBJ1-5; maybe TRBD1 (5 bases). Germline V gives CDR1 KGHSH, CDR2 LQKENI. The CDR3 covers 15 residues. V shed 6 bases and J shed 0 bases, with 12 bases lying between them.